The 7 T cell receptor beta chains below come from one sample, sequenced in a study of technical replicates of blood from a handful of donors. Method: immunoSEQ multiplex PCR; TCRdb's copy keeps in-frame clones and lacks some. Seen here are tens of thousands of clones, roughly 94% observed once, and the top ten hold 0.26%. Sequencing input: T cells isolated from PBMCs. Every receptor here comes from a human donor in good health.

The DNA of the CDR3 is TGTGCCAGCAGTTTAATGGGGGGGCAAGAGACCCAGTACTTC. It codes for CASSLMGGQETQYF. V gene TRBV28 combines with J gene TRBJ2-5, with TRBD2 matching 7 bases. CDR1 MDHEN and CDR2 SYDVKM come from the germline V gene. The CDR3 extends over 14 amino acids. V lost 2 bases to trimming and J lost 2 bases; unmatched junction nucleotides: 2.

This clone was seen once. This chain links TRBV5-1 with TRBJ1-1, with 7 bases identical to TRBD1. CDR1 and CDR2 from the germline V gene are SGHRS and YFSETQ. This CDR3 spans 14 amino acids. V shed 1 base, J shed 7 bases, and the junction held 7 bases outside the gene matches. DNA for the CDR3: TGCGCCAGCAGCTTGCGGACAGGAACTTATGAAGCTTTCTTT. Translating gives CASSLRTGTYEAFF.

The gene calls are TRBV4-1 and TRBJ2-1, with 7 bases fitting TRBD1. This CDR3 has 18 residues. Germline loops: CDR1 MGHRA, CDR2 YSYEKL. Trimming at V came to 4 bases and at J to 5 bases, leaving 17 bases not matched to a gene. The CDR3 nucleotides read TGCGCCAGCAGCCTCGGGGTAGGGGGCGGGCGTCCTGACAATGAGCAGTTCTTC. Amino acid sequence: CASSLGVGGGRPDNEQFF.

In this sample, this clone turned up once. The chain is built from TRBV28 and TRBJ1-5; the match to TRBD1 covers 8 bases. This CDR3 region has 17 residues. Germline CDR1 and CDR2: MDHEN and SYDVKM. With 4 bases clipped from V and 7 bases from J, the junction kept 15 bases outside the gene matches. Written as DNA, the CDR3 is TGTGCCAGCAGTTACCCCCCACAGGGGGGGCGCAGGCAGCCCCAGCATTTT. Protein product: CASSYPPQGGRRQPQHF.

J is TRBJ2-1 and V is TRBV11-3, with TRBD1 identical over 7 bases. Germline V gene data show CDR1 as SGHNT and CDR2 as YENEEA. With 0 bases clipped from V and 6 bases from J, the junction kept 2 bases outside the gene matches. The CDR3 extends over 14 amino acids. DNA for the CDR3: TGTGCCAGCAGCTTAGAGGGGACAGTCAATGAGCAGTTCTTC. This translates into CASSLEGTVNEQFF.

The chain has TRBV6-1 and TRBJ1-2; D gene ambiguous. Germline CDR1 reads MNHNS; CDR2 reads SASEGT. The V gene lost 2 bases and the J gene lost 6 bases, with 13 bases spanning the gap. The CDR3 runs to 14 residues. CDR3 bases: TGTGCCAGCAGTGAACGGGCCACCGGGAATGGCTACACCTTC. Residues: CASSERATGNGYTF.

This sequence joins TRBV20-1 and TRBJ2-7; D may be TRBD1 (5 bases). Germline CDR1 reads DFQATT; CDR2 reads SNEGSKA (reference sequence). Between the trimmed V and J ends, which lost 6 bases and 6 bases, there was a span of 12 bases. There are 11 residues in the CDR3. This CDR3 reads CSAPQGREQYF. The CDR3 nucleotides read TGCAGTGCCCCCCAGGGCCGCGAGCAGTACTTC.